This passage covers 28 T cell receptor beta chains from one sample sequenced in a study of cytomegalovirus exposure and HLA in healthy donors. TCRdb keeps only in-frame clones here, not all; method: immunoSEQ multiplex PCR. The sample contains 90,000 to 120,000 clones, almost 96% of which appear only once. Sequencing was done on a sample of PBMCs. Receptor source: a woman aged 18-29 years in good health and CMV-seronegative.

The gene calls are TRBV5-6 and TRBJ1-6; D is undetermined. V was trimmed by 3 bases and J by 7 bases, leaving 14 bases between them. The CDR3 is made up of 15 amino acids. Germline values: CDR1 SGHDT, CDR2 YYEEEE. The CDR3 spells CASSSRGVGNSPLHF. In nucleotides, the CDR3 is TGTGCCAGCAGCTCCCGCGGAGTTGGCAATTCACCCCTCCACTTT.

This chain joins TRBV28 and TRBJ1-4; the D gene is possibly TRBD1 (5 bases). Germline CDR1 is MDHEN and CDR2 is SYDVKM. CDR3 length: 16 amino acids. V was shortened by 7 bases and J by 2 bases, with 17 bases between the two germline ends. The CDR3 sequence is CASTYKPPGTNEKLFF. DNA for the CDR3: TGTGCCAGCACTTATAAGCCCCCAGGGACTAATGAAAAACTGTTTTTT.

This clone is a singleton in its sample. This chain links TRBV11-1 with TRBJ1-6; no reliable D call. The CDR3 consists of 14 residues. V was cut by 3 bases and J by 10 bases, with 13 bases left in between. Germline V gene lookup returns CDR1 SGHAT and CDR2 FQDESV (reference sequence). CDR3 sequence reads: CASSLSNPGSPLHF. Here the CDR3 DNA reads TGTGCCAGCAGCTTGTCGAATCCGGGGTCACCCCTCCACTTT.

J is TRBJ2-1 and V is TRBV28; 8 bases align to TRBD1. V dropped 6 bases and J dropped 3; count of bases not matched to a gene: 7. This CDR3 is built from 15 residues. The germline V gene has CDR1 MDHEN and CDR2 SYDVKM. CDR3 DNA sequence: TGTGCCAGCAGCCACAACAGGGGGATCTACAATGAGCAGTTCTTC. This sequence encodes CASSHNRGIYNEQFF.

The chain is built from TRBV28 and TRBJ2-7; 13 bases fit TRBD2. The length of the CDR3 is 15 residues. V gave up 5 bases and J gave up 5 bases; unmatched junction bases: 6. Germline values: CDR1 MDHEN, CDR2 SYDVKM. CDR3 sequence (DNA): TGTGCCAGCAGTGTGACTAGCGGGGGGTTCGACGAGCAGTACTTC. This gives the protein CASSVTSGGFDEQYF.

This chain joins TRBV28 and TRBJ2-7; a possible D gene is TRBD1 (6 bases). CDR1 is MDHEN and CDR2 is SYDVKM in the germline V gene. The V gene lost 3 bases and the J gene lost 5 bases, with 23 bases spanning the gap. The CDR3 has 17 residues. CDR3 protein: CASSFPHRVQNDHEQYF. In nucleotides, the CDR3 is TGTGCCAGCAGTTTCCCCCACAGGGTCCAGAACGACCACGAGCAGTACTTC.

V and J are TRBV2 and TRBJ2-7; possibly TRBD2 for D (6 bases). V was trimmed by 3 bases and J by 1 base, leaving 10 bases between them. The length of the CDR3 is 14 residues. Germline V gene lookup returns CDR1 SNHLY and CDR2 FYNNEI. CDR3 in amino acids: CASSDRERSYEQYF. CDR3 nucleotide sequence: TGTGCCAGCAGTGACCGGGAGAGATCCTACGAGCAGTACTTC.

The V gene is TRBV7-2, the J gene TRBJ1-2, with D hard to call. The germline V and J ends were trimmed by 3 bases and 4 bases, with 6 bases remaining between them. Per germline, CDR1 SGHTA and CDR2 FQGNSA. This CDR3 comprises 12 residues. CDR3 sequence reads: CASSFRVYGYTF. As DNA, the CDR3 is TGTGCCAGCAGCTTTCGGGTCTATGGCTACACCTTC.

The chain is built from TRBV18 and TRBJ2-7, with D possibly matching TRBD1 (5 bases). CDR1 is KGHSH, CDR2 LQKENI, per germline. The CDR3 loop spans 16 amino acids. V was trimmed by 6 bases and J by 2 bases, leaving 20 bases between them. The CDR3 protein is CASSSSGGATPYEQYF. The DNA for the CDR3 is TGTGCCAGCTCCTCTTCTGGTGGGGCGACCCCCTACGAGCAGTACTTC.

This chain uses TRBV28 with TRBJ2-2, with unresolved D. Germline lookup yields CDR1 MDHEN and CDR2 SYDVKM. The germline V and J ends were trimmed by 7 bases and 3 bases, with 18 bases remaining between them. This CDR3 region has 16 residues. The CDR3 loop reads CASTKILGSYTGELFF. The CDR3 DNA follows: TGTGCCAGCACTAAAATCCTGGGTAGCTACACCGGGGAGCTGTTTTTT.

This chain connects TRBV5-1 to TRBJ2-1; possible D gene TRBD1, 5 bases. The germline V gene has CDR1 SGHRS and CDR2 YFSETQ. The CDR3 is made up of 15 amino acids. Trimming pared 6 bases from V and 9 bases from J, leaving 22 bases between. CDR3 residues: CASTPSADNYVEQFF. In nucleotides, the CDR3 is TGCGCCAGCACCCCTTCGGCGGACAACTATGTTGAGCAGTTCTTC.

The V and J genes are TRBV5-6 and TRBJ2-5; TRBD1 is a possible D gene (6 bases). Trimming removed 5 bases from V and 1 base from J, with 12 bases in between. The CDR3 is 14 amino acids. Per the germline V gene, CDR1 is SGHDT and CDR2 is YYEEEE. CDR3: CASRRGQIQETQYF. For the CDR3, the DNA is TGTGCCAGCAGACGTGGACAGATCCAAGAGACCCAGTACTTC.

This clone was recorded only once. V gene TRBV29-1 combines with J gene TRBJ2-7, with 7 bases matching TRBD1. CDR1 SQVTM and CDR2 ANQGSEA come from the germline V gene. The CDR3 covers 12 residues. V lost 6 bases, J lost 2 bases, and 4 bases stayed unmatched. The CDR3 coding sequence is TGCAGCGTCTCGGGACAGACCTACGAGCAGTACTTC. It yields the protein CSVSGQTYEQYF.

The chain's CDR3 is CASSRGLAAGGELFF. CDR3 nucleotides: TGTGCCAGCAGCCGCGGACTAGCGGCGGGCGGGGAGCTGTTTTTT. This chain links TRBV7-2 with TRBJ2-2; 10 nucleotides line up with TRBD2. Germline CDR1 and CDR2: SGHTA and FQGNSA. The CDR3 totals 15 residues. The ends lost 5 bases at V and 7 bases at J; junction bases unmatched: 7.

The V call is TRBV7-3, the J call TRBJ2-7; possible D gene TRBD1, 5 bases. CDR3 length: 12 amino acids. The V and J ends lost 5 bases and 3 bases respectively, with 8 bases between them. The germline CDR1 and CDR2 sequences are SGHTA and FQGTGA. In DNA form, the CDR3 reads TGTGCCAGCAGCCAGGGAAGCTACGAGCAGTACTTC. Its translation: CASSQGSYEQYF.

The V call is TRBV2, the J call TRBJ2-1, with D tentatively TRBD1 (6 bases). Germline loops: CDR1 SNHLY, CDR2 FYNNEI. V was clipped by 2 bases and J by 7 bases, with 15 bases between them. The CDR3 runs 15 residues. The CDR3 loop is CASSERGRGMNEQFF. In nucleotides, the CDR3 is TGTGCCAGCAGTGAAAGGGGCAGGGGAATGAATGAGCAGTTCTTC.

V gene TRBV11-3 combines with J gene TRBJ2-7; possibly TRBD2 for D (6 bases). This CDR3 has 15 amino acids. Per germline, CDR1 SGHNT and CDR2 YENEEA. V lost 0 bases and J 12 bases, leaving 21 bases between the germline ends. Written as DNA, the CDR3 is TGTGCCAGCAGCTTAGATGTGGGAGTTTTTAGCGGCGGGTACTTC. This encodes CASSLDVGVFSGGYF.

The chain uses TRBV5-5 and TRBJ1-5; D remains ambiguous. The CDR3 loop spans 15 amino acids. Per germline, CDR1 SGHKS and CDR2 YYEKEE (reference sequence). V gave up 2 bases and J gave up 3 bases, with 12 bases separating them. DNA for the CDR3: TGTGCCAGCAGCTTAGGTCAGGCTTTCAATCAGCCCCAGCATTTT. It specifies CASSLGQAFNQPQHF.

The chain is built from TRBV6-1 and TRBJ1-6, with TRBD1 identical over 7 bases. This CDR3 is 15 amino acids long. Losses at the gene ends were 6 bases for V and 8 bases for J; bases not matched to a gene: 10. The germline CDR1 and CDR2 sequences are MNHNS and SASEGT. The CDR3 DNA sequence: TGTGCCAGCAGGTCCGGGACAGCCCGTTATTCACCCCTCCACTTT. It specifies CASRSGTARYSPLHF.

V gene TRBV14 combines with J gene TRBJ2-3, with 11 bases identical to TRBD2. The V and J ends lost 1 base and 3 bases, in that order; junction bases with no gene match: 3. The V gene's germline CDR1 is SGHDN and CDR2 FVKESK. This CDR3 contains 16 residues. The CDR3 DNA is TGTGCCAGCAGCCAAGCGGCTAGCGGGAGGACAGATACGCAGTATTTT. The encoded protein is CASSQAASGRTDTQYF. Full variable domain (remainder filled in from reference TRBV14 and TRBJ2-3): EAGVTQFPSHSVIEKGQTVTLRCDPISGHDNLYWYRRVMGKEIKFLLHFVKESKQDESGMPNNRFLAERTGGTYSTLKVQPAELEDSGVYFCASSQAASGRTDTQYFGPGTRLTVL.

The chain carries TRBV28 and TRBJ2-7, with D perhaps TRBD2 (7 bases). V was cut by 8 bases and J by 3 bases, with 17 bases left in between. Germline V gene sequence: CDR1 MDHEN, CDR2 SYDVKM. The CDR3 spans 14 residues. The CDR3 region has the DNA TGTGCCAGCTACCCTCCGGGGGGCAGCTACGAGCAGTACTTC. Translated: CASYPPGGSYEQYF.

This chain connects TRBV27 to TRBJ1-1; D possibly corresponds to TRBD1 (6 bases). Trimming took off 6 bases at V and 6 bases at J, with 23 bases between the two ends. CDR1 is MNHEY and CDR2 is SMNVEV in the germline V gene (reference sequence). The length of the CDR3 is 16 residues. The CDR3 nucleotides are TGTGCCAGCAGGGGCCCACAGGGTTCCCCCGGACCTGAAGCTTTCTTT. It is translated as CASRGPQGSPGPEAFF.

This clone was detected a few times. The chain employs TRBV30 and TRBJ1-6; no reliable D call. The CDR3 is 18 residues long. CDR1 is GTSNPN and CDR2 is SVGIG in the germline V gene (reference sequence). V lost 0 bases and J lost 6, with 21 bases in between. The CDR3 DNA reads TGTGCCTGGAGTGTACGTCGGGGTTCAGTGGGCCTTAATTCACCCCTCCACTTT. Its translation is CAWSVRRGSVGLNSPLHF.

The V and J genes are TRBV2 and TRBJ1-6; 7 nucleotides line up with TRBD1. V lost 5 bases, J lost 7 bases, and 14 bases stayed unmatched. Germline loops: CDR1 SNHLY, CDR2 FYNNEI. The CDR3 covers 17 residues. CDR3 amino acids: CASSLPLLRDRNSPLHF. CDR3 sequence (DNA): TGTGCCAGCAGTCTTCCCCTTCTTCGGGACAGAAATTCACCCCTCCACTTT.

The chain is built from TRBV28 and TRBJ2-7, with 9 bases matching TRBD1. V trimming: 8 bases; J trimming: 5 bases; junction bases outside the gene matches: 13. The CDR3 loop spans 15 amino acids. Germline-derived CDR1 and CDR2 are MDHEN and SYDVKM. In DNA form, the CDR3 reads TGTGCCAGCCGCCAATCCGGGACAGGGCTTAACGAGCAGTACTTC. Translation gives CASRQSGTGLNEQYF.

This chain connects TRBV9 to TRBJ1-2; a weak D match, TRBD1 (5 bases). The CDR3 runs 12 residues. Germline CDR1 SGDLS, CDR2 YYNGEE. V lost 0 bases to trimming and J lost 7 bases, with 7 bases between them. CDR3 residues: CASSVGQGGYTF. The CDR3, as DNA: TGTGCCAGCAGCGTAGGTCAGGGTGGCTACACCTTC.

The chain couples TRBV15 to TRBJ2-5; 11 bases agree with TRBD2. V shed 6 bases, J shed 5 bases, and the junction held 5 bases outside the gene matches. The length of the CDR3 is 14 residues. Germline V gene data show CDR1 as LNHNV and CDR2 as YYDKDF (reference sequence). CDR3 region: CATSLAGGRETQYF. CDR3 nucleotide sequence: TGTGCCACCAGTTTAGCGGGGGGGCGGGAGACCCAGTACTTC.

The V and J genes are TRBV30 and TRBJ1-2; D remains ambiguous. From germline, CDR1 is GTSNPN and CDR2 SVGIG (reference sequence). The CDR3 is made up of 12 amino acids. V shed 2 bases and J shed 4 bases, with 8 bases lying between them. In DNA, the CDR3 is TGTGCCTGGAGTCATAGCGGCTATGGCTACACCTTC. This gives the protein CAWSHSGYGYTF.